This T cell receptor (beta chain) was sequenced during a study of T cell responses to AZD1222 COVID-19 vaccine. Comment on this clone: Its antigen remains unidentified.

The assay was immunoSEQ multiplex PCR, and TCRdb's table has in-frame clones only and misses some. The data show 95,000 to 130,000 clones, with about 90% seen just once and around 7.2% held by the top ten. Study findings and constraints: As reported, nearly half of all spike-specific TCRs target variant regions that are unmutated. Spike-specific TCR breadth and depth were elevated following two AZD1222 doses. Baseline testing showed seropositivity in only six AZD1222 recipients. Across spike, vaccine-associated CD4 TCRs were found, dominant at 160-218 and 743-854.

The sequences come from peripheral blood, collected on day 0 of AZD1222 vaccination. This receptor was taken from an adult in good health.

The CDR3 DNA follows: TGTGCCAGTAGCATAAAGGGGCTACCCTACGAGCAGTACTTC. This translates into CASSIKGLPYEQYF. This chain joins TRBV19 and TRBJ2-7; tentatively, D is TRBD1 (5 bases). The V and J ends lost 6 bases and 2 bases respectively, with 14 bases between them. Germline loops: CDR1 LNHDA, CDR2 SQIVND (reference sequence). This CDR3 has 14 residues.